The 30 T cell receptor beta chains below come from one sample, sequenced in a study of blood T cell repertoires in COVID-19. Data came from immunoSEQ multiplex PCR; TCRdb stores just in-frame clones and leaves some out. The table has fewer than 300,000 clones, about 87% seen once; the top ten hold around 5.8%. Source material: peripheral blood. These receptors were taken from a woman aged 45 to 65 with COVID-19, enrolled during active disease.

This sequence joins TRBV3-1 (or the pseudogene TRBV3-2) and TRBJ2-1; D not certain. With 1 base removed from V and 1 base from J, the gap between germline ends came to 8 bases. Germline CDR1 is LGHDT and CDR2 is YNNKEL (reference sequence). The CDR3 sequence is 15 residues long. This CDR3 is CASSQGTRSYNEQFF. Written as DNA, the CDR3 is TGTGCCAGCAGCCAAGGTACCAGGTCCTACAATGAGCAGTTCTTC.

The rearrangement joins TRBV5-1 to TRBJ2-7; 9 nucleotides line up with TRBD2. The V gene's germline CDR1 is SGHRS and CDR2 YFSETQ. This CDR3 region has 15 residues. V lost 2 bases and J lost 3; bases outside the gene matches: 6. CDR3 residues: CASSFNSGRNYEQYF. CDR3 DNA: TGCGCCAGCAGCTTCAACAGCGGGAGGAACTACGAGCAGTACTTC.

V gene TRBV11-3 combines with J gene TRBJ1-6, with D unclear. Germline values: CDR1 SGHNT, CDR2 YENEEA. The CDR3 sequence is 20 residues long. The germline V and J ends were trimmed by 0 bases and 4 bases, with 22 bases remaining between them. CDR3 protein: CASSLDLPGVGKKYNSPLHF. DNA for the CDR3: TGTGCCAGCAGCTTAGATTTACCCGGGGTCGGCAAAAAATATAATTCACCCCTCCACTTT.

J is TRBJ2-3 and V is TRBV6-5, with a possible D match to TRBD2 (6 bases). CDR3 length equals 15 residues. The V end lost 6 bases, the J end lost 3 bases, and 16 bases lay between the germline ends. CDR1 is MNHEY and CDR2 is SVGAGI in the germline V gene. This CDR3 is CASRLESRGTDTQYF. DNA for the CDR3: TGTGCCAGCAGGCTGGAGTCGCGGGGAACAGATACGCAGTATTTT.

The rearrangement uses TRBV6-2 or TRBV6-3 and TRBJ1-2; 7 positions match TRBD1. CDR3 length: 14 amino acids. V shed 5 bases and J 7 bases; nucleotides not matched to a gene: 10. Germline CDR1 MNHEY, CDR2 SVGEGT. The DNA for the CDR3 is TGTGCCAGCAGTACCCAGGGGGTTCATGGTGGCTACACCTTC. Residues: CASSTQGVHGGYTF.

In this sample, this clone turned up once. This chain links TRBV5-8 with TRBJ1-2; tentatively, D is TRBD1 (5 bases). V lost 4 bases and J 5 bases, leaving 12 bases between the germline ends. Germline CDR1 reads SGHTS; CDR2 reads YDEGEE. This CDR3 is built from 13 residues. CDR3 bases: TGTGCCAGCAGCCCTTATGGGGGGTATGGCTACACCTTC. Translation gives CASSPYGGYGYTF.

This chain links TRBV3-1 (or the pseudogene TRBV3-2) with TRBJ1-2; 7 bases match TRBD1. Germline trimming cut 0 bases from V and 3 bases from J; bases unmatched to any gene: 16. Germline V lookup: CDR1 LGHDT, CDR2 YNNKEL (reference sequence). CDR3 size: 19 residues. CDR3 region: CASSQDWTGPTVSHYGYTF. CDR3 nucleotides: TGTGCCAGCAGCCAAGACTGGACAGGACCAACCGTATCTCACTATGGCTACACCTTC.

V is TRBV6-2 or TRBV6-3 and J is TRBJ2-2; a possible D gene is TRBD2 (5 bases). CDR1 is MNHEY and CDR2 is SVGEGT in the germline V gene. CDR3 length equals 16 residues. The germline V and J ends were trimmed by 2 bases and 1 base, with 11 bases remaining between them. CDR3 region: CASSYRGNRNTGELFF. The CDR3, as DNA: TGTGCCAGCAGTTACAGAGGGAACAGGAACACCGGGGAGCTGTTTTTT.

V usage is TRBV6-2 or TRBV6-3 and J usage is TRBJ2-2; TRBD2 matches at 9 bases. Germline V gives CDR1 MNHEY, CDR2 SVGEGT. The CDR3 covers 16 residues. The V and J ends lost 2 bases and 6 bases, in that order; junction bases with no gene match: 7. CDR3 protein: CASSYRLAGEAGELFF. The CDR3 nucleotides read TGTGCCAGCAGTTACCGCTTAGCGGGAGAGGCCGGGGAGCTGTTTTTT.

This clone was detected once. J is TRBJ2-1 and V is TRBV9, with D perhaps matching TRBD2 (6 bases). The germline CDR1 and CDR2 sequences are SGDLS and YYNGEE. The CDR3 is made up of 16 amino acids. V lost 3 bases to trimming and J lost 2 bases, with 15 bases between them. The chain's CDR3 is CASSGRALNAYNEQFF. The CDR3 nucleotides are TGTGCCAGCAGCGGGAGGGCCTTGAATGCCTACAATGAGCAGTTCTTC.

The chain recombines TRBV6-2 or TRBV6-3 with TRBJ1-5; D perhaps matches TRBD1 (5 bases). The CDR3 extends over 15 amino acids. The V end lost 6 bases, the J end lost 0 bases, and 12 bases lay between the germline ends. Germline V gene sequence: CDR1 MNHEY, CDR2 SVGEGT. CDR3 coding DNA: TGTGCCAGCAGCCCCGGCAGGGATAGCAATCAGCCCCAGCATTTT. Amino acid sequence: CASSPGRDSNQPQHF.

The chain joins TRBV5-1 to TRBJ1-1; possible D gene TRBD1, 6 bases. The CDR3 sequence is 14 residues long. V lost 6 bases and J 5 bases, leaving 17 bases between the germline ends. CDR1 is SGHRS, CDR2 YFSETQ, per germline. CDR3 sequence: CASKEQGWRTEAFF. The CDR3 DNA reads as TGCGCCAGCAAAGAACAGGGTTGGAGGACTGAAGCTTTCTTT.

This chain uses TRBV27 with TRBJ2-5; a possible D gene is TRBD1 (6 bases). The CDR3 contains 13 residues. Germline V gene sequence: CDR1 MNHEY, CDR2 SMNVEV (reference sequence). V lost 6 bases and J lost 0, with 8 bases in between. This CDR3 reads CASRGDNQETQYF. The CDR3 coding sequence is TGTGCCAGCAGGGGGGACAACCAAGAGACCCAGTACTTC.

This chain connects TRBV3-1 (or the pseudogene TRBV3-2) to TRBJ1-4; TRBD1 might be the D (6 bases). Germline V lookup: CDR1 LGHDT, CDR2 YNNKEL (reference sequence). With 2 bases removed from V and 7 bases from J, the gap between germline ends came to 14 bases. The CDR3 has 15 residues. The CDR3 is CASSQRRGPSEKLFF. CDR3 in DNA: TGTGCCAGCAGCCAACGGCGGGGGCCTAGTGAAAAACTGTTTTTT.

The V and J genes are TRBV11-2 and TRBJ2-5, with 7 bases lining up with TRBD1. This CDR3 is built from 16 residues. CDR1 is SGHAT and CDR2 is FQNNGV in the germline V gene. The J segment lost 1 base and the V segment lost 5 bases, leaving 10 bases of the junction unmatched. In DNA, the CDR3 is TGTGCCAGCAGCCCCCCCTCCGCAGGGGGCCAAGAGACCCAGTACTTC. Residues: CASSPPSAGGQETQYF.

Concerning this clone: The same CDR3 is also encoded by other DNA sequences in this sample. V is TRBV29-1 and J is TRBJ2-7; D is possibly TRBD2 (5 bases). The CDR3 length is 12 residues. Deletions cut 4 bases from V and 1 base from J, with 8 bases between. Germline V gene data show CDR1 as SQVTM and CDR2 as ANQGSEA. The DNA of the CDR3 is TGCAGCGTTGGTGGCGGGTCCTACGAGCAGTACTTC. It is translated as CSVGGGSYEQYF.

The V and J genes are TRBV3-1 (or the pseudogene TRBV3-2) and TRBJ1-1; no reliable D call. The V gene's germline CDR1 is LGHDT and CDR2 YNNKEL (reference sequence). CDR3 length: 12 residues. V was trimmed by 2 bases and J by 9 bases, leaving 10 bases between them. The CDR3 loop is CASSQSRRKAFF. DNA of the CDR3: TGTGCCAGCAGCCAATCTAGACGAAAAGCTTTCTTT.

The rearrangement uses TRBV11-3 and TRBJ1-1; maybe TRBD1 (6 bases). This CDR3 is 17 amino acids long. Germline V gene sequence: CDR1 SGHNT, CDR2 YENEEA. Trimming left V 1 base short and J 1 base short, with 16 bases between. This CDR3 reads CASSLASYGTRNTEAFF. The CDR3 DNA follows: TGTGCCAGCAGCTTAGCCTCCTACGGGACAAGGAACACTGAAGCTTTCTTT.

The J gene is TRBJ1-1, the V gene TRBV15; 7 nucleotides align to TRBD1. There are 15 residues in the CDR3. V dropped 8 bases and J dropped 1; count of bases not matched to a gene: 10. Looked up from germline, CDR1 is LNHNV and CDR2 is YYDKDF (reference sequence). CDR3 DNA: TGTGCCACCCAAAATAAGGGACAGAAGAACACTGAAGCTTTCTTT. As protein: CATQNKGQKNTEAFF.

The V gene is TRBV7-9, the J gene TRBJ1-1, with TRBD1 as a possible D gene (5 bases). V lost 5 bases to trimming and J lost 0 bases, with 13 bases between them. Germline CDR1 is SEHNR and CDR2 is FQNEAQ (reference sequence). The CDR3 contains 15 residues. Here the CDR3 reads CASSQGEGMNTEAFF. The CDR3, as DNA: TGTGCCAGCAGCCAAGGGGAAGGAATGAACACTGAAGCTTTCTTT. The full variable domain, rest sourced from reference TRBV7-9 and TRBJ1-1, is DTGVSQNPRHKITKRGQNVTFRCDPISEHNRLYWYRQTLGQGPEFLTYFQNEAQLEKSRLLSDRFSAERPKGSFSTLEIQRTEQGDSAMYLCASSQGEGMNTEAFFGQGTRLTVV.

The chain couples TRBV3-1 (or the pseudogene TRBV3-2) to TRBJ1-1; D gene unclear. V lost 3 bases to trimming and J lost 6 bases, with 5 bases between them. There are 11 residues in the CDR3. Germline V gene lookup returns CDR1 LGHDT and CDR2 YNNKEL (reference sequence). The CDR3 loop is CASSHYSEAFF. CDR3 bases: TGTGCCAGCAGCCATTATTCTGAAGCTTTCTTT.

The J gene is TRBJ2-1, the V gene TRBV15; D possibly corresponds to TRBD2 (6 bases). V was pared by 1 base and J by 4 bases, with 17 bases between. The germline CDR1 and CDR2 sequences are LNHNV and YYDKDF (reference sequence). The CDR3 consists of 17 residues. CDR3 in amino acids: CATSRAEGLRLYNEQFF. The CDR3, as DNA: TGTGCCACCAGCAGAGCGGAGGGACTCAGACTTTACAATGAGCAGTTCTTC.

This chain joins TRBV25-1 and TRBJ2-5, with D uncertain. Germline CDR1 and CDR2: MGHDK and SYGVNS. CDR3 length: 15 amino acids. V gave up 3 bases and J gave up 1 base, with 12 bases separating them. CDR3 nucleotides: TGTGCCAGCAGTGACCTTTTAGTTCTCCAAGAGACCCAGTACTTC. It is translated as CASSDLLVLQETQYF.

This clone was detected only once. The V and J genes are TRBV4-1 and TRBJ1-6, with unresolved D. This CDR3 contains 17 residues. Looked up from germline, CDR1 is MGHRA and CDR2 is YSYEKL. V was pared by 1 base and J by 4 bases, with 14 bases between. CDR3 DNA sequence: TGCGCCAGCAGCCAAGTGGAGGGCCTCCTTTATAATTCACCCCTCCACTTT. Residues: CASSQVEGLLYNSPLHF.

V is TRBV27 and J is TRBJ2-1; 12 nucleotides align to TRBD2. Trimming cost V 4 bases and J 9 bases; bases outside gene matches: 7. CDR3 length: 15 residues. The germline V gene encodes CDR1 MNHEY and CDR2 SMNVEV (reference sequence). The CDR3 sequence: CASSYGLAGGGEQFF. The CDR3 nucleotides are TGTGCCAGCAGTTACGGGCTAGCGGGAGGGGGTGAGCAGTTCTTC.

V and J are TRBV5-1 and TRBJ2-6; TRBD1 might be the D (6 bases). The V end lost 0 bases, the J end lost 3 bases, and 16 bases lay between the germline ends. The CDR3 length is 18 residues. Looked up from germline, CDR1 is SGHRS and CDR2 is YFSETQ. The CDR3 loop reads CASSLGRTVYSGANVLTF. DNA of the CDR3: TGCGCCAGCAGCTTGGGTCGGACAGTTTATAGTGGGGCCAACGTCCTGACTTTC.

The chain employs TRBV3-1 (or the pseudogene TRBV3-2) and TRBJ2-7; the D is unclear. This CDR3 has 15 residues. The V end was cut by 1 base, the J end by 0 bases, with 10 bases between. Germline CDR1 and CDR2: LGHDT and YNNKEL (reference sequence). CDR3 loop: CASSQGPTSSYEQYF. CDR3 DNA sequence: TGTGCCAGCAGCCAAGGTCCCACCAGCTCCTACGAGCAGTACTTC.

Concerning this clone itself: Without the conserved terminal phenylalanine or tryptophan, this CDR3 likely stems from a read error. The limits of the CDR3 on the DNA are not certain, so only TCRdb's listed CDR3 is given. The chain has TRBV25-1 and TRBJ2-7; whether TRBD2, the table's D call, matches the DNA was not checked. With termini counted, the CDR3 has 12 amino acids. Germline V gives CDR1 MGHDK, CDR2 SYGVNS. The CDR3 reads CASSGKRDVPLL.

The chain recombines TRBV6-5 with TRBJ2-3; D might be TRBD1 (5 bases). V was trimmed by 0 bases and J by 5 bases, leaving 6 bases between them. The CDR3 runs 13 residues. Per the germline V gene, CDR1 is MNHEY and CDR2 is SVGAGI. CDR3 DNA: TGTGCCAGCAGTTACTCGCAGGGAGATACGCAGTATTTT. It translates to CASSYSQGDTQYF.

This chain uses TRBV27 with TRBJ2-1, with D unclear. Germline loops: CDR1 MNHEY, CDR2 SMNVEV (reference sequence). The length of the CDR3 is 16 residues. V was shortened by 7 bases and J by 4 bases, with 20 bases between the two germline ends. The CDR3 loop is CASMNEFGKLYNEQFF. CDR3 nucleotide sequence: TGTGCCAGCATGAACGAGTTTGGTAAGCTTTACAATGAGCAGTTCTTC.